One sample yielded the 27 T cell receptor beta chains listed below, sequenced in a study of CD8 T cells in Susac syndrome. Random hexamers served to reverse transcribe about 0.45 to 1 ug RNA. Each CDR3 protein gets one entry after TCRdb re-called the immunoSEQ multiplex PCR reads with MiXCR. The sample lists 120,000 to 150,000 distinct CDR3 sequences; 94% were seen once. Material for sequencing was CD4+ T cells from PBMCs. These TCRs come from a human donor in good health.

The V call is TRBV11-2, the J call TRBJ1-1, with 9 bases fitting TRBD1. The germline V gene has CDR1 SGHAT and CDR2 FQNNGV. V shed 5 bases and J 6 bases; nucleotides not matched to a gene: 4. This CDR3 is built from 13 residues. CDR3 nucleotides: TGTGCCAGCAGCCGACAGGGGGGCCCTGAAGCTTTCTTT. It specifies CASSRQGGPEAFF.

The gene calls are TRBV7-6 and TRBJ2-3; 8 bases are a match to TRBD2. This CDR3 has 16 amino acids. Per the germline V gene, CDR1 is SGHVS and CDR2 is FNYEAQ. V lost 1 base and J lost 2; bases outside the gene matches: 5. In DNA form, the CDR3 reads TGTGCCAGCAGCTTAGTCAGCGGGAGTCCCACAGATACGCAGTATTTT. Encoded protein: CASSLVSGSPTDTQYF.

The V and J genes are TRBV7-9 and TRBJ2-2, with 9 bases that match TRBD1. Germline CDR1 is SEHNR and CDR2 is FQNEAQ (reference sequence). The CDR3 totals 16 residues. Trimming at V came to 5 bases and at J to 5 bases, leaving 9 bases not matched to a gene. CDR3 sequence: CASSGTGSAGTGELFF. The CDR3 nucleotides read TGTGCCAGCAGCGGGACAGGGTCTGCTGGGACCGGGGAGCTGTTTTTT.

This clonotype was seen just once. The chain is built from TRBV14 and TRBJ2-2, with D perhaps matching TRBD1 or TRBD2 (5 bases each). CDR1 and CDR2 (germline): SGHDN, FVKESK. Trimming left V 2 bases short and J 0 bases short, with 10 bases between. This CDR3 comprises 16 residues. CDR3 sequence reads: CASSQWGRANTGELFF. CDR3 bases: TGTGCCAGCAGCCAATGGGGACGGGCGAACACCGGGGAGCTGTTTTTT.

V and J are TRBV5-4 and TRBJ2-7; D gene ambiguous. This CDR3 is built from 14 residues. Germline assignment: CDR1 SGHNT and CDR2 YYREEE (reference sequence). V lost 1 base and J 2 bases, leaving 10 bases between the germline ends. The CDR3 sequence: CASSLRGPTYEQYF. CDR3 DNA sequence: TGTGCCAGCAGCTTGAGAGGACCCACCTACGAGCAGTACTTC.

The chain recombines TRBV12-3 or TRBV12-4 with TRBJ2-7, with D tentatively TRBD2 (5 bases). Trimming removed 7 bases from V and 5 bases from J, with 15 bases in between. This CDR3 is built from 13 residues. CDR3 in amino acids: CASTQRASHEQYF. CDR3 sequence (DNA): TGTGCCAGCACCCAAAGGGCTAGCCACGAGCAGTACTTC.

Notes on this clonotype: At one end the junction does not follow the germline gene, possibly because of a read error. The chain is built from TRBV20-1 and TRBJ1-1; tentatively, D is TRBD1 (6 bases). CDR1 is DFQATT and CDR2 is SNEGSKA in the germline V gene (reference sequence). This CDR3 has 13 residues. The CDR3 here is CSARDLRDTEAFF. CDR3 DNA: TGCAGTGCTAGAGACCTCCGGGACACCGAAGCTTTCTTT.

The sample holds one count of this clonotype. The CDR3 DNA reads TGCAGCGTTGAAGAACCGAACGGCTACACCTTC. Encoded protein: CSVEEPNGYTF. V gene TRBV29-1 combines with J gene TRBJ1-2; D gene unclear. The CDR3 extends over 11 amino acids. V lost 0 bases and J 8 bases, leaving 7 bases between the germline ends. CDR1 SQVTM and CDR2 ANQGSEA come from the germline V gene.

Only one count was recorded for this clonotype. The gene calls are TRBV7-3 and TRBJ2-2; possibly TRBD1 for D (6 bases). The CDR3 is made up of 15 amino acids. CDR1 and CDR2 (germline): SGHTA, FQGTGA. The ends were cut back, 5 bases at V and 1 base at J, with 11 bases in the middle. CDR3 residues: CASSTGQLNTGELFF. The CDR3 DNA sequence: TGTGCCAGCAGCACGGGACAATTGAACACCGGGGAGCTGTTTTTT. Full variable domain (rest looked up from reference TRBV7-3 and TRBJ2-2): GAGVSQTPSNKVTEKGKYVELRCDPISGHTALYWYRQSLGQGPEFLIYFQGTGAADDSGLPNDRFFAVRPEGSVSTLKIQRTERGDSAVYLCASSTGQLNTGELFFGEGSRLTVL.

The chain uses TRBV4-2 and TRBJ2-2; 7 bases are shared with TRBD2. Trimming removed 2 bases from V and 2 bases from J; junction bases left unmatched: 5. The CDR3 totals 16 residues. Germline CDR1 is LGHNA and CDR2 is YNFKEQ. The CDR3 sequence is CASSQRLAGNTGELFF. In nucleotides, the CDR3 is TGTGCCAGCAGCCAACGACTAGCTGGAAACACCGGGGAGCTGTTTTTT.

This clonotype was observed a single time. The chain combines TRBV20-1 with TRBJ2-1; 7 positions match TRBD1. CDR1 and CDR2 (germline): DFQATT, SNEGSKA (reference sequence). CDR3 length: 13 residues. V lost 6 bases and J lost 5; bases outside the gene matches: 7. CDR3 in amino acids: CSAPGTADNEQFF. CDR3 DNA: TGCAGTGCACCTGGGACAGCAGACAATGAGCAGTTCTTC.

The DNA of the CDR3 is TGTGCCAGCAGTACCTCAGAGGGACAGGGGAATTTTGGTGGGGCCAACGTCCTGACTTTC. It codes for CASSTSEGQGNFGGANVLTF. The V gene is TRBV7-3, the J gene TRBJ2-6, with 10 bases lining up with TRBD1. With V trimmed by 6 bases and J by 3 bases, 17 bases remained unmatched. Germline V gene lookup returns CDR1 SGHTA and CDR2 FQGTGA. The CDR3 runs 20 residues. The entire variable domain, with the rest obtained from reference TRBV7-3 and TRBJ2-6, is as follows: GAGVSQTPSNKVTEKGKYVELRCDPISGHTALYWYRQSLGQGPEFLIYFQGTGAADDSGLPNDRFFAVRPEGSVSTLKIQRTERGDSAVYLCASSTSEGQGNFGGANVLTFGAGSRLTVL.

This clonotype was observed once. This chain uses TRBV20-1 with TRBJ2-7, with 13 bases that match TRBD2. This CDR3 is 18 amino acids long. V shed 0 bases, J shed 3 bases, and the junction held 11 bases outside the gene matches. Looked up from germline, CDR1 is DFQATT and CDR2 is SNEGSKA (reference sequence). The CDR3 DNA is TGCAGTGCTAGAGATGGCACTAGCGGGAGGGGACCTCGCTACGAGCAGTACTTC. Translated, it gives CSARDGTSGRGPRYEQYF.

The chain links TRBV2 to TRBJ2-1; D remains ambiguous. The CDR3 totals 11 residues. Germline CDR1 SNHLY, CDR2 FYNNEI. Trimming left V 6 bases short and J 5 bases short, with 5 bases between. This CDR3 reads CASRGNNEQFF. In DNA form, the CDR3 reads TGTGCCAGCAGGGGAAACAATGAGCAGTTCTTC.

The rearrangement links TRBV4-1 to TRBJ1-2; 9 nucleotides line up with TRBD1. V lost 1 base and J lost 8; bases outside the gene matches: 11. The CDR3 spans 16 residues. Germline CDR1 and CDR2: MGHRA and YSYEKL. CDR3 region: CASSQAGGQGLGGYTF. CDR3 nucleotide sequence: TGCGCCAGCAGCCAAGCCGGGGGACAGGGTCTAGGCGGCTACACCTTC.

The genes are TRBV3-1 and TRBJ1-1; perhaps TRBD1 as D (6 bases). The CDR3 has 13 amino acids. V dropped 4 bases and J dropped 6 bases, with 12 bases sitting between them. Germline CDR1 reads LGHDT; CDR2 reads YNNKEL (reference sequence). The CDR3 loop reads CASSPTGGAEAFF. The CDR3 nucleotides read TGTGCCAGCAGCCCCACGGGGGGCGCTGAAGCTTTCTTT.

CDR3 bases: TGTGCCACCAGCAGAGATGGGGGGCTCGGAGAAAAACTGTTTTTT. Amino acids: CATSRDGGLGEKLFF. This chain uses TRBV15 with TRBJ1-4; D possibly corresponds to TRBD1 (6 bases). Per the germline V gene, CDR1 is LNHNV and CDR2 is YYDKDF (reference sequence). Trimming removed 0 bases from V and 8 bases from J, with 13 bases in between. The CDR3 loop spans 15 amino acids. The whole variable domain, remainder taken from reference TRBV15 and TRBJ1-4, is DAMVIQNPRYQVTQFGKPVTLSCSQTLNHNVMYWYQQKSSQAPKLLFHYYDKDFNNEADTPDNFQSRRPNTSFCFLDIRSPGLGDTAMYLCATSRDGGLGEKLFFGSGTQLSVL.

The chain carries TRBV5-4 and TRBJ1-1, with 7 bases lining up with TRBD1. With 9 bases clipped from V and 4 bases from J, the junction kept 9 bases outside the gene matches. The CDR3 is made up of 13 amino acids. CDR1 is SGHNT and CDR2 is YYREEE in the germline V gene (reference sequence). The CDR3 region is CAIQFAGGTEAFF. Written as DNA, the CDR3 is TGTGCCATACAGTTTGCAGGGGGCACTGAAGCTTTCTTT.

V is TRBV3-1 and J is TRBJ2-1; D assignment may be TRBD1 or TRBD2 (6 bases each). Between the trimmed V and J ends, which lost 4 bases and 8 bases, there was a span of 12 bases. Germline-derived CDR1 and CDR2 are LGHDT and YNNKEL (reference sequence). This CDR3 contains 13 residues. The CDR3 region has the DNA TGTGCCAGCAGCCTGAGCCGGGGGCATGAGCAGTTCTTC. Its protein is CASSLSRGHEQFF.

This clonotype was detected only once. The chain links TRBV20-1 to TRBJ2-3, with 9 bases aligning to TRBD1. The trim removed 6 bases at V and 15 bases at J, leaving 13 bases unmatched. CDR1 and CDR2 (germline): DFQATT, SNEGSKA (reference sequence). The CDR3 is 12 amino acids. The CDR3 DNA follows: TGCAGTGCAACTGCTCCCGGACAGGGGAGATATTTT. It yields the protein CSATAPGQGRYF.

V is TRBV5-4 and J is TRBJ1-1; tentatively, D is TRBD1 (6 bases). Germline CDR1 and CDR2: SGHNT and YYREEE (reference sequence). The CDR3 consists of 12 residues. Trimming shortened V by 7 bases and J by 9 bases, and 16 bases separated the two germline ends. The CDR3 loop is CASGLSGAKAFF. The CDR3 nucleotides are TGTGCCAGCGGTCTATCAGGGGCCAAAGCTTTCTTT.

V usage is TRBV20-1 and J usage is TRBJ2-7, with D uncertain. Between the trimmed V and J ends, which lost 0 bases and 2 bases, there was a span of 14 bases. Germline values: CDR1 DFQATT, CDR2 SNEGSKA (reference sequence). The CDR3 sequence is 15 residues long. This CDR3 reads CSARDRIGWAYEQYF. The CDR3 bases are TGCAGTGCTAGAGATCGGATAGGCTGGGCCTACGAGCAGTACTTC.

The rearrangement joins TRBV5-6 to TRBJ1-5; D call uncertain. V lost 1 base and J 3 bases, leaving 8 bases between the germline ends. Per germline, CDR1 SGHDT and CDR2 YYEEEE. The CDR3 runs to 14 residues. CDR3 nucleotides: TGTGCCAGCAGCTTGTATGCAGACAATCAGCCCCAGCATTTT. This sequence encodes CASSLYADNQPQHF. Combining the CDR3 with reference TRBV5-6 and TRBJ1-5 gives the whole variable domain DAGVTQSPTHLIKTRGQQVTLRCSPKSGHDTVSWYQQALGQGPQFIFQYYEEEERQRGNFPDRFSGHQFPNYSSELNVNALLLGDSALYLCASSLYADNQPQHFGDGTRLSIL.

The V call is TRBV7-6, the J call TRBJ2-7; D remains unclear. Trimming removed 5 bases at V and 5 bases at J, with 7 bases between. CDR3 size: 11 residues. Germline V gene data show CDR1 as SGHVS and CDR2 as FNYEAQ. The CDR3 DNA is TGTGCCAGCAGCCGACAAAACGAGCAGTACTTC. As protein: CASSRQNEQYF.

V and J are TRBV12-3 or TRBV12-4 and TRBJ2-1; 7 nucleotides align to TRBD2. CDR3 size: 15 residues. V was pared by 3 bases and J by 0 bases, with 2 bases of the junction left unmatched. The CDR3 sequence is CASSFERGSYNEQFF. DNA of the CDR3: TGTGCCAGCAGTTTTGAGCGGGGCTCCTACAATGAGCAGTTCTTC.

CDR3 nucleotide sequence: TGTGCCAGCAGCTTGGCCGGTAAGGTGGTAGGCGAGCAGTACTTC. This codes for CASSLAGKVVGEQYF. The chain uses TRBV5-4 and TRBJ2-7, with unresolved D. This CDR3 comprises 15 residues. Germline V lookup: CDR1 SGHNT, CDR2 YYREEE (reference sequence). V was clipped by 0 bases and J by 6 bases, with 16 bases between them.

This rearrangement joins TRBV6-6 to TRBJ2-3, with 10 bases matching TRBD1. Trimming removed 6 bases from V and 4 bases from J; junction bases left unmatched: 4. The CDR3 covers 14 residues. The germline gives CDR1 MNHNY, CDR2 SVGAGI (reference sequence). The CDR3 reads CASSRDRGADTQYF. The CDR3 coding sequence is TGTGCCAGCAGCCGGGACAGGGGCGCAGATACGCAGTATTTT.